A single sample is the source of the 10 T cell receptor beta chains below, sequenced in a study of T cell responses to AZD1222 COVID-19 vaccine. Using immunoSEQ multiplex PCR, the repertoire was profiled, and TCRdb retains in-frame clones only, with some absent. Of some 150,000 clones listed, over 90% are singletons. The input for sequencing was peripheral blood, taken on day 0 of AZD1222 vaccination. Receptor source: an adult in good health.

This chain joins TRBV6-5 and TRBJ1-4; no firm D call. This CDR3 has 14 amino acids. In germline, CDR1 is MNHEY, CDR2 SVGAGI. Trimming took 8 bases from V and 6 from J, leaving 16 bases between them. DNA for the CDR3: TGTGCCAGCCGAATTGGAGGGTGGGATGAAAAACTGTTTTTT. This codes for CASRIGGWDEKLFF.

J is TRBJ1-4 and V is TRBV18, with D unresolved. Trimming stripped 6 bases from V and 8 bases from J, with 16 bases between. The CDR3 is 14 residues long. Per the germline V gene, CDR1 is KGHSH and CDR2 is LQKENI. CDR3 in amino acids: CASSPLAVGEKLFF. Written as DNA, the CDR3 is TGTGCCAGCTCCCCGCTTGCTGTTGGAGAAAAACTGTTTTTT. Filled out from reference TRBV18 and TRBJ1-4, the complete variable domain reads NAGVMQNPRHLVRRRGQEARLRCSPMKGHSHVYWYRQLPEEGLKFMVYLQKENIIDESGMPKERFSAEFPKEGPSILRIQQVVRGDSAAYFCASSPLAVGEKLFFGSGTQLSVL.

V is TRBV30 and J is TRBJ1-2; D not certain. Germline V lookup: CDR1 GTSNPN, CDR2 SVGIG (reference sequence). The CDR3 extends over 13 amino acids. Trimming shortened V by 0 bases and J by 4 bases, and 9 bases separated the two germline ends. Here the CDR3 reads CAWSVGEIYGYTF. DNA for the CDR3: TGTGCCTGGAGTGTGGGAGAAATCTATGGCTACACCTTC. The full variable domain, rest sourced from reference TRBV30 and TRBJ1-2, is SQTIHQWPATLVQPVGSPLSLECTVEGTSNPNLYWYRQAAGRGLQLLFYSVGIGQISSEVPQNLSASRPQDRQFILSSKKLLLSDSGFYLCAWSVGEIYGYTFGSGTRLTVV.

The chain employs TRBV2 and TRBJ2-2; D gene uncertain. The germline V gene encodes CDR1 SNHLY and CDR2 FYNNEI. V was trimmed by 4 bases and J by 1 base, leaving 1 base between them. The CDR3 spans 12 residues. DNA of the CDR3: TGTGCCAGCAGTGGGAACACCGGGGAGCTGTTTTTT. This gives the protein CASSGNTGELFF.

The genes are TRBV29-1 and TRBJ2-1; 13 positions agree with TRBD2. J was trimmed by 10 bases and V by 4 bases; bases with no gene match: 13. This CDR3 contains 16 residues. CDR1 SQVTM and CDR2 ANQGSEA come from the germline V gene. CDR3 coding DNA: TGCAGCGTTGGGGGACTAGCGGGGCCTCCGCGAGGAGAGCAGTTCTTC. It encodes CSVGGLAGPPRGEQFF.

V gene TRBV15 combines with J gene TRBJ1-2; 8 bases fit TRBD1. Germline V CDR1 and CDR2: LNHNV, YYDKDF (reference sequence). V was pared by 5 bases and J by 3 bases, with 14 bases of the junction left unmatched. This CDR3 spans 17 amino acids. The DNA for the CDR3 is TGTGCCACCAGCCGCCCCGGACAGGGAAGGTTTGACTATGGCTACACCTTC. Translated: CATSRPGQGRFDYGYTF.

The J gene is TRBJ1-1, the V gene TRBV11-2; perhaps TRBD1 as D (6 bases). Per the germline V gene, CDR1 is SGHAT and CDR2 is FQNNGV. The length of the CDR3 is 17 residues. The germline V and J ends were trimmed by 3 bases and 1 base, with 18 bases remaining between them. The CDR3 nucleotides read TGTGCCAGCAGCTTCCTCCAACCGGGACACGCGAACACTGAAGCTTTCTTT. This gives the protein CASSFLQPGHANTEAFF.

The chain couples TRBV15 to TRBJ2-7, with D possibly matching TRBD1 (5 bases). The V and J ends lost 1 base and 5 bases respectively, with 15 bases between them. This CDR3 is built from 15 residues. The germline V gene has CDR1 LNHNV and CDR2 YYDKDF (reference sequence). CDR3 coding DNA: TGTGCCACCAGCAGAGGCGTCAGGGCAGGCGACGAGCAGTACTTC. Amino acid sequence: CATSRGVRAGDEQYF.

The V and J genes are TRBV7-9 and TRBJ1-4; no reliable D call. Germline V gene lookup returns CDR1 SEHNR and CDR2 FQNEAQ (reference sequence). This CDR3 is built from 16 residues. Trimming stripped 1 base from V and 3 bases from J, with 12 bases between. The CDR3 protein is CASSLVLGRPNEKLFF. CDR3 nucleotides: TGTGCCAGCAGCTTAGTTCTCGGGAGGCCTAATGAAAAACTGTTTTTT.

The chain combines TRBV6-5 with TRBJ1-2, with D maybe TRBD1 (5 bases). V was trimmed by 9 bases and J by 8 bases, leaving 16 bases between them. This CDR3 is built from 12 residues. Germline loops: CDR1 MNHEY, CDR2 SVGAGI. This CDR3 reads CASFVGAGGYTF. CDR3 DNA sequence: TGTGCCAGTTTTGTTGGGGCGGGAGGCTACACCTTC.